This T cell receptor (beta chain) comes out of a study of shared clonotypes between healthy human individuals. Overall study results and limits: Rarefaction showed that sequencing of sorted subsets was incomplete (despite large depth).

The authors split each subset's genomic DNA evenly across several immunoSEQ plates. TCRdb's copy holds only in-frame clones and misses some; the assay was immunoSEQ multiplex PCR. The sample lists roughly 2,300,000 clones, 80% to 95% occurring once. Memory CD4+ cells were the fraction left after CD45RA+ naive selection. This clone was found once. The antigen is undetermined. Specimen: naive CD4+ T cells from PBMCs. Subset of the sample: CD45RA+ positively selected. The sequence derives from a man aged 18 to 29 in good health. Some clones in this sample may be carry-over from other donors' samples.

The chain's CDR3 is CASSGMSGLRDYGYTF. The CDR3 coding sequence is TGTGCCAGCAGCGGAATGTCAGGGCTGCGGGACTATGGCTACACCTTC. The chain couples TRBV5-6 to TRBJ1-2; D perhaps matches TRBD1 (5 bases). This CDR3 spans 16 amino acids. Germline loops: CDR1 SGHDT, CDR2 YYEEEE. Between the trimmed V and J ends, which lost 4 bases and 3 bases, there was a span of 19 bases. Together with reference TRBV5-6 and TRBJ1-2, the CDR3 gives the full variable domain: DAGVTQSPTHLIKTRGQQVTLRCSPKSGHDTVSWYQQALGQGPQFIFQYYEEEERQRGNFPDRFSGHQFPNYSSELNVNALLLGDSALYLCASSGMSGLRDYGYTFGSGTRLTVV.